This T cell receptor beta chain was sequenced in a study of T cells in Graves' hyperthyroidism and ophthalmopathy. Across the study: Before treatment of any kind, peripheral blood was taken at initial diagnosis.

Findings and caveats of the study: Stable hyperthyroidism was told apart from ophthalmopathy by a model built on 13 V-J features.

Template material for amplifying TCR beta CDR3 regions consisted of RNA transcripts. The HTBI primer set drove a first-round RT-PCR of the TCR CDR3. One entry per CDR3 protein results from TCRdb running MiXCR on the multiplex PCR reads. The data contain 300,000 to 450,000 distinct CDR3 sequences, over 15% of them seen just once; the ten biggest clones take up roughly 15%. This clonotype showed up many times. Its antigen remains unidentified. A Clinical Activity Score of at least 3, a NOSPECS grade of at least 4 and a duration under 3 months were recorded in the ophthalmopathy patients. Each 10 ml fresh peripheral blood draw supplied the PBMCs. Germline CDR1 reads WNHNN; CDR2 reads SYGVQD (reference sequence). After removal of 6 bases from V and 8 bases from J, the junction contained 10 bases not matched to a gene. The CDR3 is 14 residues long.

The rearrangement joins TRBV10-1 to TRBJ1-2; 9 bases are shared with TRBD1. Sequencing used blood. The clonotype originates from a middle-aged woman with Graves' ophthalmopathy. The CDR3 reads CASSHDRGTAGYTF. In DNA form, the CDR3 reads TGCGCCAGCAGCCACGACAGGGGGACGGCGGGCTACACCTTC.